Each of the 7 T cell receptor beta chains below was sequenced from the same sample in a study of shared clonotypes between healthy human individuals. Using immunoSEQ multiplex PCR, the repertoire was profiled, and TCRdb retains in-frame clones only, with some absent. The table includes about 1 million clones, roughly 70% detected once. Material for sequencing was memory CD4+ T cells sorted from blood. Subset denoted: CD45RA-negative fraction. These receptor sequences come from a man between 18 and 29 years old in good health.

This clone has more than one count but fewer than ten. This chain links TRBV4-2 with TRBJ1-1; D remains ambiguous. There are 14 residues in the CDR3. The V gene's germline CDR1 is LGHNA and CDR2 YNFKEQ. V dropped 4 bases and J dropped 5 bases, with 14 bases sitting between them. CDR3 sequence reads: CASSPRTGGTEAFF. CDR3 coding DNA: TGTGCCAGCAGCCCTCGGACGGGAGGGACTGAAGCTTTCTTT.

The V call is TRBV27, the J call TRBJ2-7; 9 nucleotides align to TRBD2. Germline values: CDR1 MNHEY, CDR2 SMNVEV (reference sequence). The CDR3 is 16 amino acids. J was trimmed by 5 bases and V by 4 bases; bases with no gene match: 12. CDR3 sequence (DNA): TGTGCCAGCAGTTCATCCCCGGGACTAGCTAGCCACGAGCAGTACTTC. Translating it yields CASSSSPGLASHEQYF.

Worth noting for this clone: This specimen includes other DNA sequences encoding the same CDR3. The gene calls are TRBV6-1 and TRBJ2-6; 8 bases are shared with TRBD1. CDR1 is MNHNS, CDR2 SASEGT, per germline. Trimming cost V 9 bases and J 0 bases; bases outside gene matches: 1. CDR3 length: 14 amino acids. CDR3 DNA sequence: TGTGCCAGTACAGGGGGCTCTGGGGCCAACGTCCTGACTTTC. Translation gives CASTGGSGANVLTF.

This clone appeared a single time. V is TRBV2 and J is TRBJ2-6; weak D call: TRBD1 (5 bases). The germline V gene has CDR1 SNHLY and CDR2 FYNNEI. Trimming removed 4 bases at V and 0 bases at J, with 10 bases between. The CDR3 is 16 residues long. The CDR3 DNA reads as TGTGCCAGCAGTGTGCAGGGCCTCTCTGGGGCCAACGTCCTGACTTTC. Protein sequence: CASSVQGLSGANVLTF.

This sequence joins TRBV18 and TRBJ2-4; 13 nucleotides align to TRBD2. The V segment lost 3 bases and the J segment 5 bases; nucleotides outside the gene matches: 7. Germline V gives CDR1 KGHSH, CDR2 LQKENI. The CDR3 length is 17 residues. CDR3 region: CASSPLGLAGSENIQYF. The CDR3 bases are TGTGCCAGCTCACCCTTGGGACTAGCGGGGTCGGAAAACATTCAGTACTTC.

The V and J genes are TRBV14 and TRBJ1-1, with D perhaps TRBD1 (5 bases). CDR3 length equals 14 residues. The V gene's germline CDR1 is SGHDN and CDR2 FVKESK. V was trimmed by 1 base and J by 4 bases, leaving 10 bases between them. CDR3 nucleotide sequence: TGTGCCAGCAGCCAAGTGGGGGGGATCACTGAAGCTTTCTTT. Residues: CASSQVGGITEAFF.

The chain combines TRBV6-1 with TRBJ1-1, with D uncertain. Per the germline V gene, CDR1 is MNHNS and CDR2 is SASEGT. V gave up 1 base and J gave up 2 bases, with 11 bases separating them. CDR3 size: 15 residues. The chain's CDR3 is CASSEVGLLNTEAFF. The CDR3 bases are TGTGCCAGCAGTGAAGTAGGGCTATTAAACACTGAAGCTTTCTTT.